This T cell receptor (beta chain) was obtained from a study of T cells expressing NK-cell markers. Study-level results: The study found dominant NKG2C+ clonotypes at 1.0-7.0% of CD8+ T cells in about six donors.

CDR1 and CDR2 (germline): MNHEY, SMNVEV (reference sequence). The CDR3 totals 17 residues. To note about this clonotype: Its antigen is currently unknown.

5'RACE template switching with UMIs generated TCR beta cDNA. Using the 5' RACE reads, TCRdb records one entry per CDR3 protein without DNA. This sample lists 550,000 or so distinct CDR3 sequences; its ten largest clones have approximately 3.5%. This sequence was found in a man aged 18 to 29 in good health. The sequenced material came from blood T cells: a sorted CD56 or NKG2C T cell subset, CD4+ or CD8+ T cells, or bulk PBMC T cells (not recorded which). The genes are TRBV27 and TRBJ2-3. This chain's CDR3 is CASSLFVGIDSTDTQYF.